The TCR beta chain described here comes from a study of blood T cell repertoires in COVID-19. As processed by the authors: Researchers report that nucleated cell counts were estimated from reference gene primer amplification. Some clones are missing from TCRdb's copy, which holds only in-frame ones; the method was immunoSEQ multiplex PCR. The DNA gave D and trimming, while V, J and clone size come from that table. The sample lists 75,000 to 95,000 clones, around 90% occurring once. J gave up 4 bases and V 4 bases, and 7 bases lay outside the gene matches. The CDR3 contains 16 residues. CDR1 MGHRA and CDR2 YSYEKL come from the germline V gene.

The TCR sequence derives from a man aged 45-65 years with active COVID-19. V and J are TRBV4-1 and TRBJ2-6; 7 nucleotides agree with TRBD1. The specimen sequenced was peripheral blood. The CDR3 reads CASSPTTGWGANVLTF. CDR3 DNA sequence: TGCGCCAGCAGCCCCACGACAGGGTGGGGGGCCAACGTCCTGACTTTC.